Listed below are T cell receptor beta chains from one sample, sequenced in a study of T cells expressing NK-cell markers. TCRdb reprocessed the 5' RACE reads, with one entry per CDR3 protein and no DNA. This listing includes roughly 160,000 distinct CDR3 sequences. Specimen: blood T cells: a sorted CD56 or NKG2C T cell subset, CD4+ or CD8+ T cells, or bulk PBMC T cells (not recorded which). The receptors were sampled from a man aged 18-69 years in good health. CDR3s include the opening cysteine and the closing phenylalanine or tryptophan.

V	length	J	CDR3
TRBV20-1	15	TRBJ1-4	CSAREGTGADEKLFF
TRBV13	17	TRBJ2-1	CASREVLAGGNYNEQFF
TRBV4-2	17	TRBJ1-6	CASSQVVDSSYNSPLHF
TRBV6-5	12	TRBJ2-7	CASREMGGEQYF
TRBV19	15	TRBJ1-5	CASSMDGNSNQPQHF
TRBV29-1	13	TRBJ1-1	CSVESEGRTEAFF
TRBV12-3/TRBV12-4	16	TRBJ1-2	CASSHPLGQGPYGYTF
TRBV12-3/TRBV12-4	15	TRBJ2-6	CASSSIFSGANVLTF
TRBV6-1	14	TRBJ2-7	CASSEGPLTYEQYF
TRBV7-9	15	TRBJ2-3	CASSRDFNPPDTQYF
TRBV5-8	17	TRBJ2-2	CASSLVAGSANTGELFF
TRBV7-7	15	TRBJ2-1	CASSSLAGGKNEQFF
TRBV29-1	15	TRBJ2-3	CSVEGGTENTDTQYF
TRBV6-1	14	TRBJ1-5	CARTGQGDNQPQHF
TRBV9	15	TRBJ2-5	CASSSLNRVFDPQYF
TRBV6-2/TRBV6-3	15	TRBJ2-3	CASSGREFVTDTQYF
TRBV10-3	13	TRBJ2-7	CAIITFHSYEQYF
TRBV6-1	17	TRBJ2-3	CASSEGLAGASTDTQYF
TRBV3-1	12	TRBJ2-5	CASSPDLGGQYF
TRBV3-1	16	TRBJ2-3	CASSQESGGSRDTQYF
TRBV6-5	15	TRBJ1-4	CASSYSWEGGEKLFF
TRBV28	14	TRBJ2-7	CASNRGGASYEQYF
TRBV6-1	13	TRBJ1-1	CASSSAGITEAFF
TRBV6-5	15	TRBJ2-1	CASSWPGGPYNEQFF
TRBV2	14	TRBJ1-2	CASRGLTIQRGYTF
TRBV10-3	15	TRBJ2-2	CAISDQTGFTGELFF
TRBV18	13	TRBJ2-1	CASSPPLNNEQFF
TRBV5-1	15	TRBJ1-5	CASSLGHPRGQPQHF
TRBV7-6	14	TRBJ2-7	CASSLIVGDHEQYF